The TCR beta chain under discussion was sequenced for a study of shared clonotypes between healthy human individuals. The wider study: Used for every donor were three CD4 naive, three CD4 memory, two CD8 naive and one CD8 memory plate. The study, taken as a whole, reports: The expectation was that sequencing depth would affect clonotype sharing among donors. The small donor group covered limited genetic and exposure diversity. Specimens sampled were limited to blood, with tissue repertoires likely differing.

This table comes from immunoSEQ multiplex PCR, and its TCRdb copy is limited to in-frame clones, with some not included. The repertoire holds 2 million to 2.5 million clones, around 90% seen once, with approximately 0.39% in the top ten. Concerning this clone itself: Its matching antigen is unknown.

Germline-derived CDR1 and CDR2 are SGHRS and YFSETQ. V gave up 3 bases and J gave up 1 base; unmatched junction bases: 14. The CDR3 runs to 18 residues. Sequenced: naive CD4+ T cells from PBMCs. Stated subset: CD45RA+ positively selected. The TCR was taken from a man in his late teens or twenties in good health. Some clones in this sample may be carry-over from other donors' samples. J is TRBJ2-5 and V is TRBV5-1, with 8 bases that match TRBD2. The CDR3 nucleotides are TGCGCCAGCAGCTCCCGGGGCTGGCTACTAGCGGCCCAAGAGACCCAGTACTTC. It codes for CASSSRGWLLAAQETQYF.